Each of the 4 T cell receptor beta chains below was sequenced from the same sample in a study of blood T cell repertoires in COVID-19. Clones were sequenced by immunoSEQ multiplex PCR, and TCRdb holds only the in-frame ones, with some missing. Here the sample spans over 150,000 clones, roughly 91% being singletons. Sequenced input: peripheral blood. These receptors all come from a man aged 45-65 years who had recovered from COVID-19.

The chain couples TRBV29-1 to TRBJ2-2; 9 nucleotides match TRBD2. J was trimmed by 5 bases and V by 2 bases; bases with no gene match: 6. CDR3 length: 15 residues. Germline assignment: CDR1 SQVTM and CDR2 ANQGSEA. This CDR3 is CSVERAGGGTGELFF. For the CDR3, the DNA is TGCAGCGTTGAAAGGGCGGGAGGGGGAACCGGGGAGCTGTTTTTT.

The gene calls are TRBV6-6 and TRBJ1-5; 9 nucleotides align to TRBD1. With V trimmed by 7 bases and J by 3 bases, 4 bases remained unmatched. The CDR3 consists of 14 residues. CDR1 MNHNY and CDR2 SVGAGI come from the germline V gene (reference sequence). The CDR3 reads CASTRDRVNQPQHF. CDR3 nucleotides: TGTGCCAGCACCCGGGACAGGGTCAATCAGCCCCAGCATTTT.

CDR3 bases: TGCGCCAGCAGCTTCCCCGGGAGGTTATACGAGCAGTACTTC. Translating gives CASSFPGRLYEQYF. This chain connects TRBV5-1 to TRBJ2-7, with 7 bases identical to TRBD2. CDR3 length equals 14 residues. V gave up 2 bases and J gave up 4 bases; unmatched junction bases: 6. Germline V CDR1 and CDR2: SGHRS, YFSETQ.

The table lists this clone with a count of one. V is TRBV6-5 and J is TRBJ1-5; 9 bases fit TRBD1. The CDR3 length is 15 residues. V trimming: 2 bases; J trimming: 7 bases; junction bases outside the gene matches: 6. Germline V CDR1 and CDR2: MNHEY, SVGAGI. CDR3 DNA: TGTGCCAGCAGTTACGTAGGACAGGGGAGACAGCCCCAGCATTTT. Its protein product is CASSYVGQGRQPQHF.